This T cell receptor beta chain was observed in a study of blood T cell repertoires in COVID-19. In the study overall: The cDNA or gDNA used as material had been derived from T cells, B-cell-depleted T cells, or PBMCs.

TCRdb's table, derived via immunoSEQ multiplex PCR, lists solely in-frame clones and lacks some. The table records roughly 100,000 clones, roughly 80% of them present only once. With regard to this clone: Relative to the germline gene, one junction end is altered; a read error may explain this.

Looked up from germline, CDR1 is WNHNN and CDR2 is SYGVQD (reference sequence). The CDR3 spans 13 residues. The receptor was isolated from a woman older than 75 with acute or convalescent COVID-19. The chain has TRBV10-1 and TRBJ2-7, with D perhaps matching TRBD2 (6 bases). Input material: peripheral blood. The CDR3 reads CASSESLGGRLDF. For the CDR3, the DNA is TGCGCCAGCAGTGAAAGTCTGGGGGGACGTCTTGACTTC.